The clone carrying this TCR beta chain has a handful of counts. The antigen remains undetermined. This sample stems from a study of human T cells and chemical hapten exposure. General study points: Relative to control repertoires, expanded TCRs gave rise to significantly more large CDR3 similarity clusters.

During construction of the library, unique molecular identifiers were attached to individual cDNA molecules for quantitative, reproducible TCR counting. Using its own MiXCR run on the RACE reads, TCRdb lists one record per CDR3 protein. This sample yields 270,000 or so distinct CDR3 sequences, of which roughly 7.4% are seen a single time; 1.2% belongs to the top ten. Time point: pre-sensitization, week 0. Regarding treatment: therapeutic diphenylcyclopropenone sensitization with weekly scalp DPC. The CDR3 has 15 amino acids. V shed 0 bases and J shed 1 base, with 9 bases lying between them. Germline CDR1 MNHEY, CDR2 SVGEGT.

The source was whole blood, collected in connection with sensitization to the hapten diphenylcyclopropenone (DPC). This clonotype was sampled from a man between 18 and 35 years old with alopecia areata. Some clones in this sample may be carry-over from other donors' samples. The chain recombines TRBV6-2 or TRBV6-3 with TRBJ2-5; D ambiguous. Written as DNA, the CDR3 is TGTGCCAGCAGTTACTCAGGCCGAGCCCAAGAGACCCAGTACTTC. It translates to CASSYSGRAQETQYF.